A selection of T cell receptor beta chains follows, all from one sample in a study of Graves' ophthalmopathy and Graves' hyperthyroidism. TCRdb reprocessed the multiplex PCR reads with MiXCR, giving one entry per CDR3 protein. The table includes just over 600,000 distinct CDR3 sequences, 20% to 25% detected once. The sample consisted of peripheral blood. The receptors were gathered from a woman between 18 and 30 years old with stable Graves' hyperthyroidism. Some clones in this sample may be carry-over from other donors' samples. Both conserved end residues are part of each CDR3. D genes are given only for firm matches. Clone size is given for some rows only: seen once, a few or many times, or a class if the clone is expanded.

D gene	clone size	J gene	V gene	CDR3 DNA	CDR3 protein
.	many	TRBJ2-7	TRBV11-2	TGTGCCAGCAGTCTCTCGGCGACAGACTTATACGAGCAGTACTTC	CASSLSATDLYEQYF
.	many	TRBJ1-5	TRBV12-3/TRBV12-4	TGTGCCAGCAGTTTCGGACAGAATAGCCAGCCCCAGCATTTT	CASSFGQNSQPQHF
.	many	TRBJ2-5	TRBV6-5	TGTGCCAGCAGTTCGGGAGAAAGGTTGGAGACCCAGTACTTC	CASSSGERLETQYF
.	many	TRBJ1-3	TRBV11-1	TGTGCCAGCAGCTTCATTTGGGTCAGTCCTTTGTCTGGAAACACCATATATTTT	CASSFIWVSPLSGNTIYF
TRBD1	many	TRBJ2-7	TRBV11-2	TGTGCCAGCAGTTCCCGGGACAGGGCGCTCTACGAGCAGTACTTC	CASSSRDRALYEQYF
.	.	TRBJ1-6	TRBV27	TGTGCCAGCAGAAATCTAGAAAGCTCCTATAATTCACCCCTCCACTTT	CASRNLESSYNSPLHF
.	few	TRBJ2-7	TRBV3-1	TGTGCCAGCAGCCACCGGACTGCCACCTACGAGCAGTACTTC	CASSHRTATYEQYF
TRBD1	many	TRBJ1-1	TRBV12-3/TRBV12-4	TGTGCCAGCAGTCGACAGCAGGGGGCTGAAGCTTTCTTT	CASSRQQGAEAFF
TRBD1	.	TRBJ2-5	TRBV3-1	TGTGCCAGCAGCCCCAGGGGGCGTAGCGGAGAGACCCAGTACTTC	CASSPRGRSGETQYF
TRBD1	.	TRBJ1-2	TRBV19	TGTGCCAGTAGTCCATTCAGGGGGAACTATGGCTACACCTTC	CASSPFRGNYGYTF
.	many	TRBJ1-1	TRBV6-5	TGTGCCAGCAGTTCCAAAGGGGCCCTCAACACTGAAGCTTTCTTT	CASSSKGALNTEAFF
TRBD1	many	TRBJ2-7	TRBV6-2/TRBV6-3	TGTGCCAGCAGACCTCGCGGACAGGGGGCGGAAGAGCAGTACTTC	CASRPRGQGAEEQYF
.	once	TRBJ2-7	TRBV29-1	TGCAGCGTTGAAATCCAGGGGAACTCCTACGAGCAGTACTTC	CSVEIQGNSYEQYF
.	few	TRBJ2-5	TRBV19	TGTGCCAGTGAGGGACCTCCGCAAGAGACCCAGTACTTC	CASEGPPQETQYF
.	many	TRBJ2-5	TRBV20-1	TGCAGTGCTACCCCCTGGGGGAAGGTTGAGACCCAGTACTTC	CSATPWGKVETQYF
.	many	TRBJ2-7	TRBV11-2	TGTGCCAGCAGCTTAGTCCCAGTTGGGGGGGAGCAGTACTTC	CASSLVPVGGEQYF
TRBD1	.	TRBJ1-1	TRBV12-5	TGTGCTAGTGGTTTGCCCCCGGACAGGGGAGCTTTCTTT	CASGLPPDRGAFF
.	few	TRBJ1-3	TRBV29-1	TGCAGCGGCCTACTAGAGATCTCTGGAAACACCATATATTTT	CSGLLEISGNTIYF
.	.	TRBJ2-2	TRBV12-3/TRBV12-4	TGTGCCAGCACCCCAGGGATTGTTCCCGGGGAGCTGTTTTTT	CASTPGIVPGELFF
.	many	TRBJ1-1	TRBV3-1	TGTGCCAGCAGCCAATCAGGGATCCCTGAAGCTTTCTTT	CASSQSGIPEAFF
.	many	TRBJ2-2	TRBV2	TGTGCCAGCACCCAGTGGTCAACTAACGGGGAGCTGTTTTTT	CASTQWSTNGELFF
.	.	TRBJ1-1	TRBV19	TGTGCCAGTAGTATTCATCGGGACGCCGGGGGGAACACTGAAGCTTTCTTT	CASSIHRDAGGNTEAFF
TRBD1	many	TRBJ2-5	TRBV2	TGTGCCAGCACTTTAGACAGGGAAGAGACCCAGTACTTC	CASTLDREETQYF